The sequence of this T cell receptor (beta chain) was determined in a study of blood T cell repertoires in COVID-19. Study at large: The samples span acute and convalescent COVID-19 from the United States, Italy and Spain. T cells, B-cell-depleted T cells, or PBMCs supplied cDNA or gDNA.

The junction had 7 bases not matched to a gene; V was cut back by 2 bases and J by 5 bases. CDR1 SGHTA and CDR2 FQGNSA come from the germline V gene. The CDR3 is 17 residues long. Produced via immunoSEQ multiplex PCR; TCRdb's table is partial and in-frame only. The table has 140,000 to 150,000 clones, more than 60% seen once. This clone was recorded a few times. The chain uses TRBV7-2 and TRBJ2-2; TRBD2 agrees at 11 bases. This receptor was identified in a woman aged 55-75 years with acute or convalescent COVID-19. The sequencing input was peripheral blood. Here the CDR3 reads CASSLSFASGRTGELFF. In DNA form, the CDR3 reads TGTGCCAGCAGCTTATCGTTCGCTAGCGGGAGGACCGGGGAGCTGTTTTTT.